Each of the 5 T cell receptor beta chains below was sequenced from the same sample in a study of beta chain features in type 1 diabetes. cDNA synthesis used the whole RNA isolate, giving expressed TCRB sequences. Profiled with immunoSEQ multiplex PCR; TCRdb holds only in-frame clones, not every one. Of tens of thousands of clones listed, roughly 30% are singletons. Input material: stem cell memory CD4+ T cells from blood. Receptor source: a woman under 30 in good health.

This chain links TRBV19 with TRBJ2-1; 8 bases line up with TRBD1. V lost 4 bases to trimming and J lost 5 bases; unmatched junction nucleotides: 4. There are 14 residues in the CDR3. Looked up from germline, CDR1 is LNHDA and CDR2 is SQIVND (reference sequence). The chain's CDR3 is CASSTGQGDNEQFF. The CDR3 DNA reads TGTGCCAGTAGTACCGGACAGGGCGACAATGAGCAGTTCTTC.

The J gene is TRBJ1-1, the V gene TRBV29-1; 10 bases align to TRBD1. The CDR3 runs 13 residues. The junction had 2 bases not matched to a gene; V was cut back by 4 bases and J by 3 bases. Germline CDR1 is SQVTM and CDR2 is ANQGSEA. CDR3 sequence: CSVGDRGHTEAFF. Written as DNA, the CDR3 is TGCAGCGTTGGGGACAGGGGTCACACTGAAGCTTTCTTT.

The V and J genes are TRBV7-9 and TRBJ1-2, with D perhaps TRBD1 (6 bases). Trimming shortened V by 5 bases and J by 7 bases, and 14 bases separated the two germline ends. The CDR3 contains 13 residues. Germline CDR1 SEHNR, CDR2 FQNEAQ (reference sequence). CDR3 coding DNA: TGTGCCAGCAGCCCGAGTGGACAGTTTGGCTACACCTTC. Its translation is CASSPSGQFGYTF.

The V call is TRBV29-1, the J call TRBJ1-2; D gene unclear. V lost 3 bases, J lost 8 bases, and 10 bases lay in between. Per the germline V gene, CDR1 is SQVTM and CDR2 is ANQGSEA. The CDR3 extends over 11 amino acids. CDR3 region: CSVESGEGYTF. The CDR3 coding sequence is TGCAGCGTTGAGTCCGGAGAGGGCTACACCTTC. Supplemented by reference TRBV29-1 and TRBJ1-2, the full variable domain reads SAVISQKPSRDICQRGTSLTIQCQVDSQVTMMFWYRQQPGQSLTLIATANQGSEATYESGFVIDKFPISRPNLTFSTLTVSNMSPEDSSIYLCSVESGEGYTFGSGTRLTVV.

V usage is TRBV19 and J usage is TRBJ1-6; 8 bases are shared with TRBD1. V trimming: 4 bases; J trimming: 10 bases; junction bases outside the gene matches: 6. The V gene's germline CDR1 is LNHDA and CDR2 SQIVND (reference sequence). This CDR3 comprises 14 residues. The CDR3, as DNA: TGTGCCAGTAGTAACGACAGGGGAGGCTCACCCCTCCACTTT. This translates into CASSNDRGGSPLHF.